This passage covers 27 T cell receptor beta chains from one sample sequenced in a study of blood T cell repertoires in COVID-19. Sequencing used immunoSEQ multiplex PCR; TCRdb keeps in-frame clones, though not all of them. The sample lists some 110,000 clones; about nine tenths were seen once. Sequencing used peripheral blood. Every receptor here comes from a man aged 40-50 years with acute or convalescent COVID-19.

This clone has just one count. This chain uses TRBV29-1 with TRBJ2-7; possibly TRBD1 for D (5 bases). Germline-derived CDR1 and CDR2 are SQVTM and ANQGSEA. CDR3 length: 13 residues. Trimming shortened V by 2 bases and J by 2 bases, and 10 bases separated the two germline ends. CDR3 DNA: TGCAGCGTTGAAAACACAGGAACCTACGAGCAGTACTTC. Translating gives CSVENTGTYEQYF.

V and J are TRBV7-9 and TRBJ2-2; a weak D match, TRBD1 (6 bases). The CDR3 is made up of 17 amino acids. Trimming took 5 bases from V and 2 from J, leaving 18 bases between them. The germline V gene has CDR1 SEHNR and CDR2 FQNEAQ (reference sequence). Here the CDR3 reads CASSRDTFGGNTGELFF. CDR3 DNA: TGTGCCAGCAGCCGGGACACCTTTGGGGGCAACACCGGGGAGCTGTTTTTT.

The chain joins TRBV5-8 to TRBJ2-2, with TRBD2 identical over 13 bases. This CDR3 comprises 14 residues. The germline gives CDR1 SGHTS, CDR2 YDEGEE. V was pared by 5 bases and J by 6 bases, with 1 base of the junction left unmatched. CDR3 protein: CASRLAGGPGELFF. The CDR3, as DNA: TGTGCCAGCAGACTAGCGGGAGGGCCCGGGGAGCTGTTTTTT.

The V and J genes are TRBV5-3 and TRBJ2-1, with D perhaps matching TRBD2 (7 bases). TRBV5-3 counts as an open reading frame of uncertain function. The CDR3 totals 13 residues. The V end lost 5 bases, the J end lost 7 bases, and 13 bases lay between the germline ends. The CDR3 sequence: CARRAGALNEQFF. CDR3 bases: TGTGCCAGAAGGGCGGGGGCCCTAAATGAGCAGTTCTTC.

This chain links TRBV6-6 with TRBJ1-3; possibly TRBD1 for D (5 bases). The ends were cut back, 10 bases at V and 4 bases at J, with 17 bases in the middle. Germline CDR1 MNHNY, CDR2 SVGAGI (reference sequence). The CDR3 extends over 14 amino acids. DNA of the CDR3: TGTGCCATAAGACCAGGGTTTCCGGGAAACACCATATATTTT. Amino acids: CAIRPGFPGNTIYF.

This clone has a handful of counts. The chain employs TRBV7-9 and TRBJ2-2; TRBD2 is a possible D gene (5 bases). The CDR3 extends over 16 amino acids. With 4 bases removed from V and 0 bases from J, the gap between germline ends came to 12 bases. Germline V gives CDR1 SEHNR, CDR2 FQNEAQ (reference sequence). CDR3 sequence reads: CASSSRGLSNTGELFF. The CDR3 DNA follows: TGTGCCAGCAGCTCTCGTGGACTCTCGAACACCGGGGAGCTGTTTTTT. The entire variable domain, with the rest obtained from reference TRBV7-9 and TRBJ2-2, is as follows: DTGVSQNPRHKITKRGQNVTFRCDPISEHNRLYWYRQTLGQGPEFLTYFQNEAQLEKSRLLSDRFSAERPKGSFSTLEIQRTEQGDSAMYLCASSSRGLSNTGELFFGEGSRLTVL.

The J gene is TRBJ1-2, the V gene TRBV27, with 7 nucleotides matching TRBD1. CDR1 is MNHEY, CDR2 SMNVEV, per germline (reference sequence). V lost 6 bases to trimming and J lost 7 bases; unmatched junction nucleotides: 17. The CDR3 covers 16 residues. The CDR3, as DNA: TGTGCCAGCAGCCCGACTATACCCGGAGGGGGCGTTGGCTACACCTTC. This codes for CASSPTIPGGGVGYTF.

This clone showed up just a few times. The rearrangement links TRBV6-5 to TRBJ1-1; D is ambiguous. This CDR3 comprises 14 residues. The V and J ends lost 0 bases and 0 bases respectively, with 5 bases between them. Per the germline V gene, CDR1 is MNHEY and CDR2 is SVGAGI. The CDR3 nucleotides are TGTGCCAGCAGTTACTCTGCAGTGAACACTGAAGCTTTCTTT. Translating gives CASSYSAVNTEAFF.

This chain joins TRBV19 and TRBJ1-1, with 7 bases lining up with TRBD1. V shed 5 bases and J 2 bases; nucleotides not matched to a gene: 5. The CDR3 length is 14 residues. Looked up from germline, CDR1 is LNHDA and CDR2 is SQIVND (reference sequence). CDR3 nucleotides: TGTGCCAGTAGTTTGGGACAGACAAACACTGAAGCTTTCTTT. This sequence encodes CASSLGQTNTEAFF. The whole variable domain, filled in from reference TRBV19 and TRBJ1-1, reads DGGITQSPKYLFRKEGQNVTLSCEQNLNHDAMYWYRQDPGQGLRLIYYSQIVNDFQKGDIAEGYSVSREKKESFPLTVTSAQKNPTAFYLCASSLGQTNTEAFFGQGTRLTVV.

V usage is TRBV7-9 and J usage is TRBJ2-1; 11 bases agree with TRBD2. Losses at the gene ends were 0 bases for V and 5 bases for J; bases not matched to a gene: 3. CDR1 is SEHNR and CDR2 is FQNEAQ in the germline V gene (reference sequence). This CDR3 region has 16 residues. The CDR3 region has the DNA TGTGCCAGCAGCTTAGCGGGGACTAGCGGAAACAATGAGCAGTTCTTC. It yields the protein CASSLAGTSGNNEQFF. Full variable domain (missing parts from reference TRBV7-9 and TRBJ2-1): DTGVSQNPRHKITKRGQNVTFRCDPISEHNRLYWYRQTLGQGPEFLTYFQNEAQLEKSRLLSDRFSAERPKGSFSTLEIQRTEQGDSAMYLCASSLAGTSGNNEQFFGPGTRLTVL.

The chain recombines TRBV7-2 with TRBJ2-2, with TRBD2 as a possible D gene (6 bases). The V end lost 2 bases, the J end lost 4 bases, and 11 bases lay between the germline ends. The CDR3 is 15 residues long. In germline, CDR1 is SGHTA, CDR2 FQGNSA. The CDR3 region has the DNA TGTGCCAGCAGCTTATGGTTCGGGGGCACCGGGGAGCTGTTTTTT. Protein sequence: CASSLWFGGTGELFF. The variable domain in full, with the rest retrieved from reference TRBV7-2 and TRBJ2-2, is GAGVSQSPSNKVTEKGKDVELRCDPISGHTALYWYRQSLGQGLEFLIYFQGNSAPDKSGLPSDRFSAERTGGSVSTLTIQRTQQEDSAVYLCASSLWFGGTGELFFGEGSRLTVL.

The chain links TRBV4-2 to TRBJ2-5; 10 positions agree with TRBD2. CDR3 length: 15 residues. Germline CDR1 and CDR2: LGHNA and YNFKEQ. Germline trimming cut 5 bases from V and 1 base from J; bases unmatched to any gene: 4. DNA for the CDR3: TGTGCCAGCAGCTACGGGACTAGCGCCCAAGAGACCCAGTACTTC. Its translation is CASSYGTSAQETQYF.

As DNA, the CDR3 is TGTGCCTACTACAGGGTTCCGGACACTGAAGCTTTCTTT. Encoded protein: CAYYRVPDTEAFF. The V gene is TRBV30, the J gene TRBJ1-1, with D possibly being TRBD1 (6 bases). CDR3 length: 13 residues. CDR1 and CDR2 from the germline V gene are GTSNPN and SVGIG (reference sequence). Trimming took off 7 bases at V and 3 bases at J, with 15 bases between the two ends.

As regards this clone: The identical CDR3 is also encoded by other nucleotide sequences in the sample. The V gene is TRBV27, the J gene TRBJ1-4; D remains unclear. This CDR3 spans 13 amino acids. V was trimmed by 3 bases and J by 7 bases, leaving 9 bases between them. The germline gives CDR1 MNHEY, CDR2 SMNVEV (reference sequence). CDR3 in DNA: TGTGCCAGCAGTTTCAGCGGTTTTGAAAAACTGTTTTTT. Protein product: CASSFSGFEKLFF.

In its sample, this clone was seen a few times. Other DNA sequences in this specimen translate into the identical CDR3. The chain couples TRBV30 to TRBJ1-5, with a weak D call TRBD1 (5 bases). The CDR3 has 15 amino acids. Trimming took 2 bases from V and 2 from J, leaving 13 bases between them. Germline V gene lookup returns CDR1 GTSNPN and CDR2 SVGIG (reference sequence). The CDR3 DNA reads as TGTGCCTGGAGTCGGGTTGGGGGGGGCAATCAGCCCCAGCATTTT. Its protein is CAWSRVGGGNQPQHF.

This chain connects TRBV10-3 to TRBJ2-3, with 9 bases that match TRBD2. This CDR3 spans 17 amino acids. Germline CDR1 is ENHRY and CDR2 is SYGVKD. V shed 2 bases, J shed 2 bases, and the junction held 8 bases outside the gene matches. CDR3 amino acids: CAISEPSLAGDTDTQYF. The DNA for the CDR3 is TGTGCCATCAGTGAGCCCTCACTAGCGGGTGACACAGATACGCAGTATTTT.

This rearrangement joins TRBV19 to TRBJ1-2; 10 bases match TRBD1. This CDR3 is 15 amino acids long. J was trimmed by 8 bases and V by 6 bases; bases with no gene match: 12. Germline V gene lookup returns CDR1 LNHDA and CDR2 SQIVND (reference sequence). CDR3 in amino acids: CASSTLGQGEGGYTF. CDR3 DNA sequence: TGTGCCAGTAGCACCCTCGGACAGGGGGAGGGCGGCTACACCTTC.

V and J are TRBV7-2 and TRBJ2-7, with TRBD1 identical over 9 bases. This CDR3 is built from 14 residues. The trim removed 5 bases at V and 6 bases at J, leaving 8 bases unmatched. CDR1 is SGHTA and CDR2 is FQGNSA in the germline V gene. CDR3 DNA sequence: TGTGCCAGCAGCCTCGCCGGGACAGGGTTCGAGCAGTACTTC. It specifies CASSLAGTGFEQYF.

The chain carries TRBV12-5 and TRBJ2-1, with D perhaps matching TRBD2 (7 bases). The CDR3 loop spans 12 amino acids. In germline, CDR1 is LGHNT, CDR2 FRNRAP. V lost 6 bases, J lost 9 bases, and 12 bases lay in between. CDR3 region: CASGRGGGEQFF. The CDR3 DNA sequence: TGTGCTAGTGGGAGGGGGGGAGGTGAGCAGTTCTTC.

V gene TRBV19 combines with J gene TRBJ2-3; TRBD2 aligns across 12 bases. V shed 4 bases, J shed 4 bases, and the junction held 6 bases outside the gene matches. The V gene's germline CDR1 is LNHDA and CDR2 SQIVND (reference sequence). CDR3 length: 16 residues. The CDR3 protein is CASSRLAGAVADTQYF. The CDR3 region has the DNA TGTGCCAGTAGTAGACTAGCGGGAGCGGTCGCAGATACGCAGTATTTT. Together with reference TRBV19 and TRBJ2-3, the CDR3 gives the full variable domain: DGGITQSPKYLFRKEGQNVTLSCEQNLNHDAMYWYRQDPGQGLRLIYYSQIVNDFQKGDIAEGYSVSREKKESFPLTVTSAQKNPTAFYLCASSRLAGAVADTQYFGPGTRLTVL.

For the CDR3, the DNA is TGTGCCAGCAGCCCTGGACAGGGGATCCACTATGGCTACACCTTC. Translated, it gives CASSPGQGIHYGYTF. The chain combines TRBV27 with TRBJ1-2; 9 bases agree with TRBD1. Germline V gives CDR1 MNHEY, CDR2 SMNVEV (reference sequence). The length of the CDR3 is 15 residues. The V segment lost 6 bases and the J segment 3 bases; nucleotides outside the gene matches: 8.

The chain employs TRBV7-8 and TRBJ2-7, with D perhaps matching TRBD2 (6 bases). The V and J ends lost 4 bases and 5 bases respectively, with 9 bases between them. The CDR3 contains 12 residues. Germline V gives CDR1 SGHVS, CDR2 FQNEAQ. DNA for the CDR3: TGTGCCAGCAGCTGGGGGGATCACGAGCAGTACTTC. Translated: CASSWGDHEQYF.

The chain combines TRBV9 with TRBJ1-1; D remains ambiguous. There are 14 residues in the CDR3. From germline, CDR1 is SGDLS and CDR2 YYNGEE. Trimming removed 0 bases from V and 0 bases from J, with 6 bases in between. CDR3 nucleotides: TGTGCCAGCAGCGTAGGGGCGATGAACACTGAAGCTTTCTTT. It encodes CASSVGAMNTEAFF.

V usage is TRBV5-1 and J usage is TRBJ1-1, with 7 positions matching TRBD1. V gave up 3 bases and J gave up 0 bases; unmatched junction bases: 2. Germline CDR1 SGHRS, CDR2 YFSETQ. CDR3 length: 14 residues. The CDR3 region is CASSWDSVNTEAFF. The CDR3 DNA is TGCGCCAGCAGCTGGGACAGCGTGAACACTGAAGCTTTCTTT. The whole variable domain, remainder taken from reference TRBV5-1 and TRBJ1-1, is KAGVTQTPRYLIKTRGQQVTLSCSPISGHRSVSWYQQTPGQGLQFLFEYFSETQRNKGNFPGRFSGRQFSNSRSEMNVSTLELGDSALYLCASSWDSVNTEAFFGQGTRLTVV.

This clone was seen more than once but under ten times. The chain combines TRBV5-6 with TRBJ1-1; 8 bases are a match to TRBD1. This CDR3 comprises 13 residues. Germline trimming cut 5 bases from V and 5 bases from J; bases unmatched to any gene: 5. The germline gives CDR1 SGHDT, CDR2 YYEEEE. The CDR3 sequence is CASSWTGRTEAFF. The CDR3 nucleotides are TGTGCCAGCAGTTGGACAGGGCGGACTGAAGCTTTCTTT.

The CDR3: CASSLPGSGNTIYF. The CDR3 region has the DNA TGTGCCAGCAGCTTGCCCGGCTCTGGAAACACCATATATTTT. This chain links TRBV5-4 with TRBJ1-3; D unresolved. This CDR3 has 14 residues. V gave up 1 base and J gave up 0 bases, with 5 bases separating them. Germline CDR1 SGHNT, CDR2 YYREEE (reference sequence).

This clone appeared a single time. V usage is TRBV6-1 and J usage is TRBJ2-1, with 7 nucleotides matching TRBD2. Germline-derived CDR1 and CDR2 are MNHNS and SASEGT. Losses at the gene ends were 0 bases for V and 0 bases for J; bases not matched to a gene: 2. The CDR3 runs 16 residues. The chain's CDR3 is CASSEARGTSYNEQFF. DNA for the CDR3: TGTGCCAGCAGTGAAGCGCGGGGGACCTCCTACAATGAGCAGTTCTTC.